These 2 T cell receptor beta chains came from one sample sequenced in a study of response to subunit inactivated influenza vaccine. TCRdb re-called the RT-PCR reads through MiXCR, storing one row per CDR3 protein. The repertoire holds more than 200,000 distinct CDR3 sequences, with roughly an eighth as singletons. The sequencing here drew on non-naive T cells sorted from PBMCs, taken less than 15 days before vaccination. All receptors derive from a man aged 50-60 years who received an inactivated influenza vaccine.

This clonotype was seen a few times. V gene TRBV25-1 combines with J gene TRBJ1-2; D remains unclear. The V gene lost 5 bases and the J gene lost 4 bases, with 11 bases spanning the gap. The length of the CDR3 is 13 residues. Germline V gives CDR1 MGHDK, CDR2 SYGVNS. CDR3 sequence: CASSPNEGYGYTF. For the CDR3, the DNA is TGTGCCAGCAGTCCAAACGAAGGCTATGGCTACACCTTC.

The chain carries TRBV6-5 and TRBJ1-6, with a possible D match to TRBD1 (5 bases). Germline V lookup: CDR1 MNHEY, CDR2 SVGAGI. V shed 5 bases and J shed 7 bases, with 6 bases lying between them. CDR3 size: 12 residues. CDR3 in DNA: TGTGCCAGCAGTCGACAGAATTCACCCCTCCACTTT. Residues: CASSRQNSPLHF.